One sample yielded the 23 T cell receptor beta chains listed below, sequenced in a study of T cell responses to AZD1222 COVID-19 vaccine. Assay used: immunoSEQ multiplex PCR; TCRdb lists only in-frame clones, some missing. The sample shows around 130,000 clones, around 89% of them seen only once. The sample consisted of peripheral blood, taken on day 0 of AZD1222 vaccination. These receptors were obtained from an adult in good health.

The V gene is TRBV30, the J gene TRBJ2-1; no firm D call. Germline loops: CDR1 GTSNPN, CDR2 SVGIG (reference sequence). V shed 2 bases and J shed 10 bases, with 9 bases lying between them. There are 11 residues in the CDR3. This chain's CDR3 is CAWSPLEEQFF. CDR3 DNA sequence: TGTGCCTGGAGTCCTCTAGAGGAGCAGTTCTTC.

V usage is TRBV7-3 and J usage is TRBJ2-2; TRBD1 aligns across 8 bases. The germline V gene encodes CDR1 SGHTA and CDR2 FQGTGA. The CDR3 totals 15 residues. V shed 5 bases and J 3 bases; nucleotides not matched to a gene: 5. CDR3 loop: CASSRDRTDTGELFF. The CDR3 bases are TGTGCCAGCAGCCGGGACAGGACCGACACCGGGGAGCTGTTTTTT. The full variable domain, its missing parts supplied by reference TRBV7-3 and TRBJ2-2, is GAGVSQTPSNKVTEKGKYVELRCDPISGHTALYWYRQSLGQGPEFLIYFQGTGAADDSGLPNDRFFAVRPEGSVSTLKIQRTERGDSAVYLCASSRDRTDTGELFFGEGSRLTVL.

The genes are TRBV24-1 and TRBJ2-7, with TRBD1 matching 7 bases. Germline V gene sequence: CDR1 KGHDR, CDR2 SFDVKD. This CDR3 has 14 amino acids. With 4 bases clipped from V and 4 bases from J, the junction kept 6 bases outside the gene matches. CDR3 protein: CATSDTGERYEQYF. In DNA form, the CDR3 reads TGTGCCACCAGTGACACAGGGGAAAGGTACGAGCAGTACTTC.

The J gene is TRBJ2-7, the V gene TRBV6-5; 8 positions agree with TRBD1. The germline V gene encodes CDR1 MNHEY and CDR2 SVGAGI. The V and J ends lost 2 bases and 4 bases, in that order; junction bases with no gene match: 1. CDR3 size: 13 residues. CDR3 in amino acids: CASSYQGAYEQYF. The CDR3 DNA reads TGTGCCAGCAGTTACCAGGGGGCGTACGAGCAGTACTTC.

This chain uses TRBV6-1 with TRBJ1-2, with D possibly matching TRBD1 (5 bases). V lost 2 bases to trimming and J lost 1 base, with 5 bases between them. CDR3 length: 13 residues. The V gene's germline CDR1 is MNHNS and CDR2 SASEGT. The CDR3 loop reads CASSEQGNYGYTF. CDR3 bases: TGTGCCAGCAGTGAACAGGGTAACTATGGCTACACCTTC.

This clone occurred once. The chain recombines TRBV14 with TRBJ2-1; no clear D. The CDR3 runs to 15 residues. Trimming took off 4 bases at V and 4 bases at J, with 14 bases between the two ends. CDR1 and CDR2 (germline): SGHDN, FVKESK. The DNA for the CDR3 is TGTGCCAGCAGCCCCGTCCCAGGCCTATACAATGAGCAGTTCTTC. This encodes CASSPVPGLYNEQFF.

Regarding this clone: At the DNA level, this CDR3 is encoded by other sequences in the same sample as well. The rearrangement uses TRBV7-9 and TRBJ1-1; tentatively, D is TRBD1 (6 bases). The germline V gene has CDR1 SEHNR and CDR2 FQNEAQ (reference sequence). This CDR3 contains 13 residues. V dropped 0 bases and J dropped 7 bases, with 9 bases sitting between them. The CDR3 coding sequence is TGTGCCAGCAGCTTAGCAGGGGGTGATGAAGCTTTCTTT. This encodes CASSLAGGDEAFF. The full variable domain, completed using reference TRBV7-9 and TRBJ1-1, is DTGVSQNPRHKITKRGQNVTFRCDPISEHNRLYWYRQTLGQGPEFLTYFQNEAQLEKSRLLSDRFSAERPKGSFSTLEIQRTEQGDSAMYLCASSLAGGDEAFFGQGTRLTVV.

The chain couples TRBV7-8 to TRBJ1-4; 11 bases align to TRBD1. CDR1 and CDR2 from the germline V gene are SGHVS and FQNEAQ. The CDR3 runs to 15 residues. J lost 7 bases, V lost 5 bases, and 6 bases had no gene match. The CDR3 protein is CASSRAGTGGEKLFF. DNA for the CDR3: TGTGCCAGCAGCCGGGCCGGGACAGGGGGTGAAAAACTGTTTTTT.

This chain connects TRBV5-6 to TRBJ1-2; possible D gene TRBD1, 6 bases. Trimming cost V 4 bases and J 8 bases, with 12 bases left between them. The germline V gene encodes CDR1 SGHDT and CDR2 YYEEEE. The CDR3 is 12 residues long. The CDR3 nucleotides read TGTGCCAGCAGCGCAACAGGGAACGGCTACACCTTC. Encoded protein: CASSATGNGYTF.

The rearrangement uses TRBV6-1 and TRBJ1-2; 10 positions agree with TRBD1. In germline, CDR1 is MNHNS, CDR2 SASEGT. Trimming cost V 1 base and J 5 bases; bases outside gene matches: 4. The CDR3 runs 15 residues. The CDR3 DNA reads as TGTGCCAGCAGTGAAGAGGGGACAGGGGTATATGGCTACACCTTC. It encodes CASSEEGTGVYGYTF.

The rearrangement joins TRBV6-5 to TRBJ2-4; TRBD1 agrees at 7 bases. Trimming cost V 5 bases and J 2 bases; bases outside gene matches: 6. The CDR3 contains 15 residues. Looked up from germline, CDR1 is MNHEY and CDR2 is SVGAGI. CDR3 DNA: TGTGCCAGCAGTCGGACAGGAGACACCAAAAACATTCAGTACTTC. Protein product: CASSRTGDTKNIQYF.

The genes are TRBV20-1 and TRBJ2-7, with 10 bases lining up with TRBD2. Trimming removed 3 bases from V and 2 bases from J; junction bases left unmatched: 7. Germline V gene lookup returns CDR1 DFQATT and CDR2 SNEGSKA (reference sequence). This CDR3 comprises 15 residues. This CDR3 is CSASFASGGPYEQYF. CDR3 nucleotides: TGCAGTGCTAGTTTCGCTAGCGGGGGACCCTACGAGCAGTACTTC.

The sample holds one count of this clone. J is TRBJ1-2 and V is TRBV12-3 or TRBV12-4, with 10 bases aligning to TRBD1. The V gene end was trimmed by 9 bases and the J gene end by 8 bases; junction bases not matched to a gene: 9. This CDR3 is built from 13 residues. CDR3 coding DNA: TGTGCCAGTGATGACAGGGGGCGCGTCGGCTACACCTTC. It is translated as CASDDRGRVGYTF.

The chain recombines TRBV6-5 with TRBJ1-3; TRBD1 is a possible D gene (6 bases). The length of the CDR3 is 15 residues. Germline values: CDR1 MNHEY, CDR2 SVGAGI. Trimming left V 6 bases short and J 1 base short, with 13 bases between. The CDR3 DNA reads TGTGCCAGCAGACGTACAGGGATATCTGGAAACACCATATATTTT. Translation gives CASRRTGISGNTIYF.

This sequence joins TRBV5-1 and TRBJ1-2, with unresolved D. CDR3 size: 15 residues. V gave up 2 bases and J gave up 0 bases, with 11 bases separating them. Per the germline V gene, CDR1 is SGHRS and CDR2 is YFSETQ. This CDR3 reads CASSFNPETNYGYTF. The CDR3 DNA reads as TGCGCCAGCAGCTTCAATCCCGAGACTAACTATGGCTACACCTTC.

The V and J genes are TRBV2 and TRBJ1-4; D possibly corresponds to TRBD1 (6 bases). Germline CDR1 and CDR2: SNHLY and FYNNEI. The CDR3 length is 15 residues. V dropped 0 bases and J dropped 2 bases, with 7 bases sitting between them. The CDR3 DNA sequence: TGTGCCAGCAGTGAAGCAACAGGGACTAATGAAAAACTGTTTTTT. It yields the protein CASSEATGTNEKLFF.

The chain carries TRBV20-1 and TRBJ2-1; D ambiguous. V gave up 7 bases and J gave up 1 base, with 5 bases separating them. Germline CDR1 and CDR2: DFQATT and SNEGSKA (reference sequence). The CDR3 is made up of 11 amino acids. CDR3 in DNA: TGCAGTGACCAATCCTACAATGAGCAGTTCTTC. It codes for CSDQSYNEQFF.

This sequence joins TRBV27 and TRBJ1-5; 11 bases agree with TRBD1. J was trimmed by 4 bases and V by 10 bases; bases with no gene match: 15. This CDR3 contains 17 residues. The germline gives CDR1 MNHEY, CDR2 SMNVEV (reference sequence). The CDR3 reads CAKKPRTGGEVNQPQHF. The CDR3 coding sequence is TGTGCCAAAAAACCCCGGACAGGGGGCGAGGTAAATCAGCCCCAGCATTTT.

This clone was recorded once. This rearrangement joins TRBV9 to TRBJ2-7; the D call may be TRBD1 or TRBD2 (5 bases each). Between the trimmed V and J ends, which lost 3 bases and 2 bases, there was a span of 12 bases. CDR1 is SGDLS, CDR2 YYNGEE, per germline. CDR3 length: 14 amino acids. DNA for the CDR3: TGTGCCAGCAGCGGGGGCGGGTTCGCCTACGAGCAGTACTTC. Amino acid sequence: CASSGGGFAYEQYF.

The chain couples TRBV24-1 to TRBJ1-2, with D uncertain. Germline V gene data show CDR1 as KGHDR and CDR2 as SFDVKD. The CDR3 is made up of 14 amino acids. Trimming pared 4 bases from V and 1 base from J, leaving 9 bases between. Here the CDR3 DNA reads TGTGCCACCAGTGACGCGGATGTTAACTATGGCTACACCTTC. Protein sequence: CATSDADVNYGYTF.

V usage is TRBV28 and J usage is TRBJ1-2; D is undetermined. This CDR3 is built from 14 residues. V was trimmed by 5 bases and J by 3 bases, leaving 13 bases between them. Looked up from germline, CDR1 is MDHEN and CDR2 is SYDVKM. CDR3 sequence: CASSRTRFDYGYTF. The DNA of the CDR3 is TGTGCCAGCAGTCGAACGCGATTTGACTATGGCTACACCTTC.

The chain combines TRBV27 with TRBJ1-2; the match to TRBD1 covers 7 bases. The CDR3 is 13 residues long. The J segment lost 5 bases and the V segment lost 6 bases, leaving 6 bases of the junction unmatched. CDR1 MNHEY and CDR2 SMNVEV come from the germline V gene (reference sequence). The CDR3 reads CASSRTGQYGYTF. Written as DNA, the CDR3 is TGTGCCAGCAGCCGGACAGGCCAATATGGCTACACCTTC.

Of note for this clone: At one boundary the junction diverges from the germline segment, which might be a read error. This rearrangement joins TRBV28 to TRBJ2-7, with D possibly TRBD1 on 6 matching bases. CDR1 is MDHEN and CDR2 is SYDVKM in the germline V gene. The CDR3 has 12 amino acids. CDR3 amino acids: CASSMRQALYFF. The CDR3 DNA reads TGTGCCAGCAGTATGCGACAGGCCCTATATTTCTTC.